The table lists the clone carrying this T cell receptor (beta chain) with a few counts. Its antigen is not identified. These data belong to a study of CD8 T cells in ankylosing spondylitis. The germline V gene has CDR1 SGHRS and CDR2 YFSETQ. After removal of 0 bases from V and 7 bases from J, the junction contained 1 base not matched to a gene. The CDR3 is 14 residues long. Study findings and constraints: A motif in TCR beta, a set of under ten highly homologous variants, appeared characteristic of ankylosing spondylitis blood.

Using quantitative 5'-RACE with molecular barcodes, the authors made TCR beta libraries. TCRdb fed the 5' RACE reads into MiXCR, producing one record per CDR3 protein. The data contain about 840,000 distinct CDR3 sequences, approximately 12% of them singletons. This receptor was taken from a male donor with ankylosing spondylitis. This chain links TRBV5-1 with TRBJ1-4, with 9 positions matching TRBD1. The sequencing input was blood, either unsorted or a sorted T cell fraction (not recorded which). CDR3 residues: CASSLGDRAEKLFF. The CDR3 DNA sequence: TGCGCCAGCAGCTTGGGGGACAGGGCTGAAAAACTGTTTTTT. The full variable domain, rest sourced from reference TRBV5-1 and TRBJ1-4, is KAGVTQTPRYLIKTRGQQVTLSCSPISGHRSVSWYQQTPGQGLQFLFEYFSETQRNKGNFPGRFSGRQFSNSRSEMNVSTLELGDSALYLCASSLGDRAEKLFFGSGTQLSVL.